A few counts support the clone carrying this T cell receptor (beta chain). No antigen is known for it. This sample is part of a study of cytomegalovirus exposure and HLA in healthy donors. Overall study results and limits: The later analysis indicated that the majority of CMV-associated TCR beta chains appeared HLA-restricted. For TCR beta chains, V- and J-gene trimming was later linked to a missense DCLRE1C variant.

The germline gives CDR1 SGHAT, CDR2 FQNNGV. The germline V and J ends were trimmed by 5 bases and 12 bases, with 11 bases remaining between them. CDR3 length: 11 residues. Donors consisted of healthy bone marrow donors. Whereas donors were nominally healthy upon sampling, unrecorded immune exposures were probable. With 60 Vbeta and 13 Jbeta primers, the PCR was carried out. Method: immunoSEQ multiplex PCR; TCRdb's copy keeps in-frame clones and lacks some. The sample holds fewer than 200,000 clones, 81% seen once. The clonotype was recovered from a woman aged 18-29 years in good health and CMV-seropositive. The chain is built from TRBV11-2 and TRBJ2-1, with a weak D call TRBD2 (5 bases). The sample was PBMCs. CDR3 region: CASSLGGGQFF. The CDR3 DNA reads TGTGCCAGCAGCCTCGGAGGCGGGCAGTTCTTC.